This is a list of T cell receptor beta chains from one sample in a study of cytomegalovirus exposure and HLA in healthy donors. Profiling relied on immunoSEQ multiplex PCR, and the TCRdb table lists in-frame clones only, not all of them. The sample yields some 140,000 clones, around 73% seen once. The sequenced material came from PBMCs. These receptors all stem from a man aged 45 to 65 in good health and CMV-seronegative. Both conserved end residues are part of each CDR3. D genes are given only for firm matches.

CDR3aa: CASSSRRYIQYF
len: 12
d_gene: NA
v_gene: TRBV28
j_gene: TRBJ2-4

CDR3aa: CASSSVGTANYGYTF
len: 15
d_gene: TRBD1
v_gene: TRBV28
j_gene: TRBJ1-2

CDR3aa: CAISEGTGGRGYEKLFF
len: 17
d_gene: NA
v_gene: TRBV10-3
j_gene: TRBJ1-4

CDR3aa: CATRGTGGTGELFF
len: 14
d_gene: TRBD1
v_gene: TRBV15
j_gene: TRBJ2-2

CDR3aa: CASSYRDRGFNQPQHF
len: 16
d_gene: TRBD1
v_gene: TRBV2
j_gene: TRBJ1-5

CDR3aa: CASSPTQEETQYF
len: 13
d_gene: NA
v_gene: TRBV6-5
j_gene: TRBJ2-5

CDR3aa: CASSVRSGANVLTF
len: 14
d_gene: NA
v_gene: TRBV9
j_gene: TRBJ2-6

CDR3aa: CASSQTPGQGGNEKLFF
len: 17
d_gene: TRBD1
v_gene: TRBV4-3
j_gene: TRBJ1-4

CDR3aa: CSVVKAGGVKGEAFF
len: 15
d_gene: TRBD1
v_gene: TRBV29-1
j_gene: TRBJ1-1

CDR3aa: CASSGTGDQETQYF
len: 14
d_gene: NA
v_gene: TRBV5-4
j_gene: TRBJ2-5

CDR3aa: CASNIFSGSFGNEQFF
len: 16
d_gene: TRBD2
v_gene: TRBV4-1
j_gene: TRBJ2-1

CDR3aa: CASSLGGGHYNEQFF
len: 15
d_gene: NA
v_gene: TRBV5-1
j_gene: TRBJ2-1

CDR3aa: CSVGTSGDYEQYF
len: 13
d_gene: TRBD2
v_gene: TRBV29-1
j_gene: TRBJ2-7

CDR3aa: CAISEASGPIGETQYF
len: 16
d_gene: TRBD2
v_gene: TRBV10-3
j_gene: TRBJ2-5

CDR3aa: CASSLYSTDTQYF
len: 13
d_gene: NA
v_gene: TRBV4-1
j_gene: TRBJ2-3

CDR3aa: CASSLRHNNEQFF
len: 13
d_gene: NA
v_gene: TRBV28
j_gene: TRBJ2-1

CDR3aa: CASTGLAGHEQFF
len: 13
d_gene: TRBD2
v_gene: TRBV10-2
j_gene: TRBJ2-1

CDR3aa: CASSGKGTGIHEQYF
len: 15
d_gene: TRBD1
v_gene: TRBV5-1
j_gene: TRBJ2-7

CDR3aa: CASITGTSGSYEQYF
len: 15
d_gene: TRBD2
v_gene: TRBV2
j_gene: TRBJ2-7

CDR3aa: CASSRDRGREQYF
len: 13
d_gene: TRBD1
v_gene: TRBV4-3
j_gene: TRBJ2-7